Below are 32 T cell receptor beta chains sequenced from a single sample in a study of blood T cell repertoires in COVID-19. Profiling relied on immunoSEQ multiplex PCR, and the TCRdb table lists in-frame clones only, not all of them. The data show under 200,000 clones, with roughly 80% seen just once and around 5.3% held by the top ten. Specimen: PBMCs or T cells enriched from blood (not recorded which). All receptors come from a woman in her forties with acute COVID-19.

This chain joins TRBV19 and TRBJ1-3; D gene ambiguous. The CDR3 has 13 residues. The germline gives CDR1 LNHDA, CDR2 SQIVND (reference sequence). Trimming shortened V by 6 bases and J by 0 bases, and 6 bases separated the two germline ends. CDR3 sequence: CASRTASGNTIYF. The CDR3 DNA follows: TGTGCCAGTAGAACAGCCTCTGGAAACACCATATATTTT.

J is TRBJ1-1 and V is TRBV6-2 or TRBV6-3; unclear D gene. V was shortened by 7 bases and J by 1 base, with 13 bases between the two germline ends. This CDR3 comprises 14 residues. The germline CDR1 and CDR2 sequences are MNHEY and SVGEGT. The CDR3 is CASTYSGRNTEAFF. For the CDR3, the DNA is TGTGCCAGCACCTACTCGGGCCGGAACACTGAAGCTTTCTTT.

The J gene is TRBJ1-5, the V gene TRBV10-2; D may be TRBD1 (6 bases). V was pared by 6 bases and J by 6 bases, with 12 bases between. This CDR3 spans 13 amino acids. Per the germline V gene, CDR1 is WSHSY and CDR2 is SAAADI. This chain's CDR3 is CASSGGHGQPQHF. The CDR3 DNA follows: TGCGCCAGCAGCGGGGGGCATGGTCAGCCCCAGCATTTT.

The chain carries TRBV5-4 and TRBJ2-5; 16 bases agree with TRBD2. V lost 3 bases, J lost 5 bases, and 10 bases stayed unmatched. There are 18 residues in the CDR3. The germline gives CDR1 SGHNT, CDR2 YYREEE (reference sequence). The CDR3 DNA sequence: TGTGCCAGCAGCTCGGGGGGGACTAGCGGGAGGGTACGGGAGACCCAGTACTTC. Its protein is CASSSGGTSGRVRETQYF.

Here the CDR3 DNA reads TGTGCCAGCAGCTTAGCGCGGGCGGGCACCGGGGAGCTGTTTTTT. Its protein product is CASSLARAGTGELFF. The chain couples TRBV11-1 to TRBJ2-2; possibly TRBD2 for D (5 bases). V was cut by 0 bases and J by 4 bases, with 9 bases left in between. The CDR3 extends over 15 amino acids. Germline assignment: CDR1 SGHAT and CDR2 FQDESV (reference sequence).

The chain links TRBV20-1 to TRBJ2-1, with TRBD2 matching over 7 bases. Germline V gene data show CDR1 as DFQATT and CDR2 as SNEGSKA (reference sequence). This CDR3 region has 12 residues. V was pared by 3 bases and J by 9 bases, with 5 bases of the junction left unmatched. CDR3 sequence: CSASVREGEQFF. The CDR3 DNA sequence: TGCAGTGCTAGTGTAAGGGAGGGTGAGCAGTTCTTC.

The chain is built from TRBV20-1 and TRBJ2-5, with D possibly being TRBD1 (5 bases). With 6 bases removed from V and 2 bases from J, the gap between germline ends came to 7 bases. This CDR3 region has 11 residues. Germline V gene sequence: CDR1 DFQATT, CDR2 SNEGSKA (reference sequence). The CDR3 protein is CSAQGQETQYF. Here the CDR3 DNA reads TGCAGTGCCCAGGGACAAGAGACCCAGTACTTC.

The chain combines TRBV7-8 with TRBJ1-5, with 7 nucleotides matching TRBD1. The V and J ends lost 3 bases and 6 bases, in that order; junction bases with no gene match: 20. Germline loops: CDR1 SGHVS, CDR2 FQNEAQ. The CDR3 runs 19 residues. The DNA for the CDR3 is TGTGCCAGCAGCTTCTCAATAATGGACAGTCCGCCAGGGGGTCAGCCCCAGCATTTT. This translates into CASSFSIMDSPPGGQPQHF.

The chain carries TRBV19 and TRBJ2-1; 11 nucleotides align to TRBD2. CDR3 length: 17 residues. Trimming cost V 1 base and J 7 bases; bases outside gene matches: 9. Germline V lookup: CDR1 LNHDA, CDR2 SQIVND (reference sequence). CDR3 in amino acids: CASSIGRSGRARNEQFF. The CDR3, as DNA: TGTGCCAGTAGTATAGGCCGTAGCGGGAGGGCCAGAAATGAGCAGTTCTTC.

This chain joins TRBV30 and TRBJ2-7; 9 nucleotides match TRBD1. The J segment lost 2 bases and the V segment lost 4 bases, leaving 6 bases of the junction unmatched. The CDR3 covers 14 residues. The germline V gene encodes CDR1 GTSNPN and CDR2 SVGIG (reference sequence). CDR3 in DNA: TGTGCCTGGACCCACGGGACAGGGCCCTACGAGCAGTACTTC. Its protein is CAWTHGTGPYEQYF.

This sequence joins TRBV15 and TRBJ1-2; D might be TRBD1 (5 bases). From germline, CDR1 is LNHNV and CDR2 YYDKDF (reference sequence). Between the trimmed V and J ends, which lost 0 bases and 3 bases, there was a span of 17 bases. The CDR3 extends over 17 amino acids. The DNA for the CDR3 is TGTGCCACCAGCAGAGATTTCTCCGCGGGGGAGGACTATGGCTACACCTTC. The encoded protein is CATSRDFSAGEDYGYTF.

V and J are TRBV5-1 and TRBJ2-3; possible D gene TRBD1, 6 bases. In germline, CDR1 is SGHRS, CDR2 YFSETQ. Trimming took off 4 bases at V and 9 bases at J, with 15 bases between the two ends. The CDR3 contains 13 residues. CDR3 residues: CASSLAGTITQYF. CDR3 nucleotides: TGCGCCAGCAGCCTGGCCGGGACAATCACGCAGTATTTT.

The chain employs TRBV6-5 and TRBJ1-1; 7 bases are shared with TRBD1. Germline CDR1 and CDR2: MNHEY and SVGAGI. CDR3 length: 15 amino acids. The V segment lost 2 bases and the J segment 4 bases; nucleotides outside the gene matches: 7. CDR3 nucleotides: TGTGCCAGCAGTTACCAAGGGGGCGCGGGCACTGAAGCTTTCTTT. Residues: CASSYQGGAGTEAFF.

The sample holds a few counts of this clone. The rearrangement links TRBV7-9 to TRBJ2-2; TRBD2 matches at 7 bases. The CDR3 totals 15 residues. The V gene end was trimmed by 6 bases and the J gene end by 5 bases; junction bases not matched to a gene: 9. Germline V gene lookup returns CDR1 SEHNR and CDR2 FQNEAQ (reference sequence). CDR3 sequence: CASSSRLALTGELFF. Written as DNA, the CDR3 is TGTGCCAGCAGTTCCAGACTAGCCCTAACCGGGGAGCTGTTTTTT.

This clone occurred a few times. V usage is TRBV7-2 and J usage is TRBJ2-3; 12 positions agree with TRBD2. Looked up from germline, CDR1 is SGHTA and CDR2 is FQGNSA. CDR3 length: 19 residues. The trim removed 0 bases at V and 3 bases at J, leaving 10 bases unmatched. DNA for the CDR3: TGTGCCAGCAGCTTAGCCCTGGCTAGCGGGAGGGTATCGACAGATACGCAGTATTTT. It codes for CASSLALASGRVSTDTQYF.

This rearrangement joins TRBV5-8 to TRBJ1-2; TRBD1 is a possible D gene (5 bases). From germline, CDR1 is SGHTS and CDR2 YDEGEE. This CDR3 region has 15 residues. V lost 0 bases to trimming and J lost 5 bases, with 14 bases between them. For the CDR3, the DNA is TGTGCCAGCAGCTTGGGTGGGACTGTCAAGTATGGCTACACCTTC. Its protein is CASSLGGTVKYGYTF.

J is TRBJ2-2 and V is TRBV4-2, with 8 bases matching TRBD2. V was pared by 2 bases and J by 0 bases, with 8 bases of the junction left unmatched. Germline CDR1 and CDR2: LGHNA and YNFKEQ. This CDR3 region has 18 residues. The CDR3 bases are TGTGCCAGCAGCCAAAGGGGGGCTAGCGGGTCGAACACCGGGGAGCTGTTTTTT. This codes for CASSQRGASGSNTGELFF.

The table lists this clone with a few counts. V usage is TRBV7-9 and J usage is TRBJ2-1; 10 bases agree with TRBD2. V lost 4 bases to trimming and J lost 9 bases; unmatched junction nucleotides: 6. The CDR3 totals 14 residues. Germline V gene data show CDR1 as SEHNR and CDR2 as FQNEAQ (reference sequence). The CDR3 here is CASSSLAGAGEQFF. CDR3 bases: TGTGCCAGCAGCTCCCTAGCGGGAGCGGGTGAGCAGTTCTTC.

CDR3 coding DNA: TGTGCCAGTACTTCACCGGGACTAGCGGGAGGGAGGCAGCAGTTCTTC. This sequence encodes CASTSPGLAGGRQQFF. The rearrangement links TRBV19 to TRBJ2-1; 16 bases line up with TRBD2. From germline, CDR1 is LNHDA and CDR2 SQIVND (reference sequence). The CDR3 covers 16 residues. J was trimmed by 11 bases and V by 7 bases; bases with no gene match: 11.

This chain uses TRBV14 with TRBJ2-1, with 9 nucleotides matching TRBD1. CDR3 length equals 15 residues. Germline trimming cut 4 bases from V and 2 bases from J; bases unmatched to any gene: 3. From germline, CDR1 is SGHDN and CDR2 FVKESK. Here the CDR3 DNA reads TGTGCCAGCAGCCCCGGGACAGGGCCCTACAATGAGCAGTTCTTC. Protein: CASSPGTGPYNEQFF.

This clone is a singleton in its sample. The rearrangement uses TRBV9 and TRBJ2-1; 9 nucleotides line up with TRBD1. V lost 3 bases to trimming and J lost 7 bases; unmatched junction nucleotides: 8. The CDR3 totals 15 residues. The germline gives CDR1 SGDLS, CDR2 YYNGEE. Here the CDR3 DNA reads TGTGCCAGCAGCGGAACCGGGACAGGGTTAAATGAGCAGTTCTTC. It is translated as CASSGTGTGLNEQFF.

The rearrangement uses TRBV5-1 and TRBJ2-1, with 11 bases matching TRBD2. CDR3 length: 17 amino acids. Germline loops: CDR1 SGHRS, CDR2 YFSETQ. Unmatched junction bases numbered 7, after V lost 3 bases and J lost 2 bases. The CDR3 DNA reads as TGCGCCAGCAGCTCTATCCTAGCGGGAGGTACCTACAATGAGCAGTTCTTC. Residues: CASSSILAGGTYNEQFF.

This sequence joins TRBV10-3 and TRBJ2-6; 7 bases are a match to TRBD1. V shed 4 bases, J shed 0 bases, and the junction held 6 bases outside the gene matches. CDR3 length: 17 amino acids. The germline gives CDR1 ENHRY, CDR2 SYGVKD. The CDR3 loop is CAISVGPGGSGANVLTF. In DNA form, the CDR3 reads TGTGCCATCAGTGTCGGTCCAGGGGGCTCTGGGGCCAACGTCCTGACTTTC.

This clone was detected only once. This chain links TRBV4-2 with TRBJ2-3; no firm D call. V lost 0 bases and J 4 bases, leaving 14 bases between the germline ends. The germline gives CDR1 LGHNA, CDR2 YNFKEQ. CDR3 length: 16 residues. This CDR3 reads CASSQEPAQQADTQYF. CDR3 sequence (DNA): TGTGCCAGCAGCCAAGAACCGGCCCAGCAGGCAGATACGCAGTATTTT.

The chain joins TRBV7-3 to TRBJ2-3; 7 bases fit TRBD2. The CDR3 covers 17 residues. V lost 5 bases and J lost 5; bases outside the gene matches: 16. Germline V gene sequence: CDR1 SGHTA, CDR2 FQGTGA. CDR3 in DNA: TGTGCCAGCAGCCAAGCTTTGAGGAGGGAGGGAATAGATACGCAGTATTTT. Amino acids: CASSQALRREGIDTQYF.

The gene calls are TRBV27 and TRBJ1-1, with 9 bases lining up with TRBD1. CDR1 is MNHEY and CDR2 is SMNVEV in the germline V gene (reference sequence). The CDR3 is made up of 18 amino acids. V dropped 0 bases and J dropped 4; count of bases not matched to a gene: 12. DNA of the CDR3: TGTGCCAGCAGTTTATCCCCCGGGACAGGGACCGTTAGCACTGAAGCTTTCTTT. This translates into CASSLSPGTGTVSTEAFF.

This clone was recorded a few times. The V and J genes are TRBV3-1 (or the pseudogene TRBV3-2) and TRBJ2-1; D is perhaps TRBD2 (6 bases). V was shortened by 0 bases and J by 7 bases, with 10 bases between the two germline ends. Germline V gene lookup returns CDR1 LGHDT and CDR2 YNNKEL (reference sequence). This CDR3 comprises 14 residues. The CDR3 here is CASSQDSGLNEQFF. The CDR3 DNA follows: TGTGCCAGCAGCCAAGATAGCGGTTTAAATGAGCAGTTCTTC.

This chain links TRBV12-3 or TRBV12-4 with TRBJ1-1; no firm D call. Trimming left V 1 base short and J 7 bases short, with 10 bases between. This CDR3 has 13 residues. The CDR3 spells CASSLGLRNEAFF. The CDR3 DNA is TGTGCCAGCAGTTTAGGACTGCGCAATGAAGCTTTCTTT.

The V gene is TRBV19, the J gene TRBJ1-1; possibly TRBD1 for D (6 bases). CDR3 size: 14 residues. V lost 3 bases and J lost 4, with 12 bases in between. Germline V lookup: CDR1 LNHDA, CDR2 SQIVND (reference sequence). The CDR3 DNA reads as TGTGCCAGTAGTATTATAGACAGGAGCACTGAAGCTTTCTTT. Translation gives CASSIIDRSTEAFF.

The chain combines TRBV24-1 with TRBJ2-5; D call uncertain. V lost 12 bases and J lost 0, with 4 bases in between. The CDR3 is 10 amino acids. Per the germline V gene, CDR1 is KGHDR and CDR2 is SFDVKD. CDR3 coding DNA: TGTGCCTCGTACCAAGAGACCCAGTACTTC. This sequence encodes CASYQETQYF.

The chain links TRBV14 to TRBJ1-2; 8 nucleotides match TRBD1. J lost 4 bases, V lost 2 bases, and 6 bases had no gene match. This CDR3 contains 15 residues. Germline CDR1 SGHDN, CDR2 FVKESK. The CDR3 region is CASSQSGGGGYGYTF. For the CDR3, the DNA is TGTGCCAGCAGCCAATCAGGGGGCGGCGGCTATGGCTACACCTTC.

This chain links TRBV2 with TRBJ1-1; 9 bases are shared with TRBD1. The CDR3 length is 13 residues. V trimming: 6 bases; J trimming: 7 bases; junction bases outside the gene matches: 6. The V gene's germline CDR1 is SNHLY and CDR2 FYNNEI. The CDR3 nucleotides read TGTGCCAGCAGGCTGGGACAGGGTCTTGAAGCTTTCTTT. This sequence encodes CASRLGQGLEAFF.